The rows below give T cell receptor beta chains drawn from one sample of a study of shared clonotypes between healthy human individuals. Repertoires were generated with immunoSEQ multiplex PCR, while TCRdb's copy carries only in-frame clones and drops some. This sample yields under 600,000 clones, of which 70% to 80% are seen a single time; approximately 12% belongs to the top ten. The sequencing input was PBMCs. The receptors stem from a woman in her forties in good health. Some clones in this sample may be carry-over from other donors' samples. Each CDR3 is given with its conserved first and last residue. A D gene is named only where the DNA matches it firmly. The size entry is marked missing in some rows and otherwise reads once, few, many or a size class.

d_call	j_call	cdr3_length	v_call	clone_size	cdr3_aa	cdr3_nt
NA	TRBJ1-5	17	TRBV28	NA	CASSPSRGPNSNQPQHF	TGTGCCAGCAGTCCCTCAAGGGGTCCGAATAGCAATCAGCCCCAGCATTTT
NA	TRBJ2-6	15	TRBV6-6	NA	CASSYGVPGANVLTF	TGTGCCAGCAGTTACGGGGTTCCTGGGGCCAACGTCCTGACTTTC
NA	TRBJ2-7	15	TRBV10-3	NA	CAISENREISYEQYF	TGTGCCATCAGTGAAAACAGGGAAATCTCCTACGAGCAGTACTTC
TRBD1	TRBJ1-2	16	TRBV4-1	NA	CASSQVGQRVRYGYTF	TGCGCCAGCAGCCAAGTGGGACAGCGGGTGAGATATGGCTACACCTTC
NA	TRBJ1-2	12	TRBV25-1	NA	CASSSGPDGYTF	TGTGCCAGCAGTTCAGGGCCGGATGGCTACACCTTC
TRBD2	TRBJ2-2	15	TRBV10-3	NA	CAIRDSGANTGELFF	TGTGCCATCAGGGATAGCGGGGCAAACACCGGGGAGCTGTTTTTT
NA	TRBJ2-3	13	TRBV11-2	NA	CASSLTRTDTQYF	TGTGCCAGCAGCTTAACTCGCACAGATACGCAGTATTTT
NA	TRBJ2-7	15	TRBV18	NA	CASSIQTVDTYEQYF	TGTGCCAGCTCAATCCAGACAGTTGATACCTACGAGCAGTACTTC
NA	TRBJ1-5	13	TRBV9	NA	CASSRGLGQPQHF	TGTGCCAGCAGCCGGGGTTTGGGTCAGCCCCAGCATTTT
NA	TRBJ1-5	14	TRBV2	NA	CASSEGGRNQPQHF	TGTGCCAGCAGTGAGGGGGGTCGCAATCAGCCCCAGCATTTT
NA	TRBJ1-2	11	TRBV28	few	CASSRVQSYTF	TGTGCCAGCAGTCGTGTACAGAGCTACACCTTC
TRBD2	TRBJ2-1	14	TRBV9	NA	CASSPGLAGGLQFF	TGTGCCAGCAGCCCGGGTCTAGCGGGAGGTCTGCAGTTCTTC
NA	TRBJ1-3	17	TRBV28	NA	CASSPYTQASSGNTIYF	TGTGCCAGCAGCCCGTACACACAAGCCAGCTCTGGAAACACCATATATTTT